A selection of T cell receptor beta chains follows, all from one sample in a study of T cell repertoires in cytomegalovirus infection. TCRdb itself ran the reads through MiXCR, one entry per CDR3 protein. In the table there are a few hundred thousand distinct CDR3 sequences, around 27% of which are singletons. The sequenced sample was PBMCs. These receptors were taken from a human donor in good health (CMV status not recorded). Some clones in this sample may be carry-over from other donors' samples. Each CDR3 is given with its conserved first and last residue. The D gene is left open where the match is weak. Clone size appears in some rows only: once, few, many, or a class for an expanded clone.

D	V	size	J	DNA	CDR3
-	TRBV5-1	-	TRBJ2-1	TGCGCCAGCAGCTACCTACCCGGGGACTACAATGAGCAGTTCTTC	CASSYLPGDYNEQFF
TRBD2	TRBV20-1	-	TRBJ2-2	TGCAGTGCTCAAAGCGGGAGGCCCTCCTTAAACACCGGGGAGCTGTTTTTT	CSAQSGRPSLNTGELFF
-	TRBV20-1	-	TRBJ2-5	TGCAGTGCCAGAGGCCAGGGTGTCCTCCAAGAGACCCAGTACTTC	CSARGQGVLQETQYF
-	TRBV7-8	many	TRBJ1-1	TGTGCCAGCAGCTTAAATCGGGAAGCTTTCTTT	CASSLNREAFF
TRBD2	TRBV20-1	-	TRBJ2-2	TGCAGTGCTAGAAAGACTAGCACGAACACCGGGGAGCTGTTTTTT	CSARKTSTNTGELFF
-	TRBV18	few	TRBJ1-5	TGTGCCAGCTCCTTCGGGGCGGGGAAAGGCAATCAGCCCCAGCATTTT	CASSFGAGKGNQPQHF
TRBD2	TRBV18	-	TRBJ2-1	TGTGCCAGCTCACCCCGACTAGCGGGGTTGGGCAATGAGCAGTTCTTC	CASSPRLAGLGNEQFF
TRBD2	TRBV12-3/TRBV12-4	-	TRBJ2-4	TGTGCCAGTCGTGAGGGAGGGAAAAACATTCAGTACTTC	CASREGGKNIQYF
-	TRBV28	-	TRBJ1-5	TGTGCCAGCAGTCCAACCTGGGGTGGTCAGCCCCAGCATTTT	CASSPTWGGQPQHF
-	TRBV6-1	few	TRBJ2-7	TGTGCCAGCAGGAGGGACGGACCTTACTACGAGCAGTACTTC	CASRRDGPYYEQYF
-	TRBV10-3	-	TRBJ2-2	TGTGCCATCAGTGAGTCGGGCGGGCAGCGGGAGCTGTTTTTT	CAISESGGQRELFF
-	TRBV3-1	few	TRBJ2-5	TGTGCCAGCAGCCATTTATCTGTAGAGACCCAGTACTTC	CASSHLSVETQYF
TRBD1	TRBV29-1	-	TRBJ1-2	TGCAGCGCAGATGGGACAGGGGGCGCCTCTGGCTACACCTTC	CSADGTGGASGYTF
-	TRBV28	few	TRBJ2-7	TGTGCCAGCAATGATATGGGGTACGAGCAGTACTTC	CASNDMGYEQYF
TRBD2	TRBV7-2	few	TRBJ2-7	TGTGCCAGCAGCTCACTAGCGGGTGGCTACGAGCAGTACTTC	CASSSLAGGYEQYF
-	TRBV4-2	-	TRBJ1-3	TGTGCCAGCAGATTTACTCCACTCTCTGGAAACACCATATATTTT	CASRFTPLSGNTIYF
-	TRBV7-2	many	TRBJ2-6	TGTGCCAGCAGCTCGGCCCCCTCTGGGGCCAACGTCCTGACTTTC	CASSSAPSGANVLTF
-	TRBV7-8	-	TRBJ2-3	TGTGCCAGCAGCTTCCCAGTCAGCACAGATACGCAGTATTTT	CASSFPVSTDTQYF
-	TRBV18	-	TRBJ1-5	TGTGCCAGCTCACAGGGGCTTCAGCCCCAGCATTTT	CASSQGLQPQHF
-	TRBV29-1	-	TRBJ2-1	TGCAGCGTTGGGGGGGGGGCTAGCGGTTCCTACAATGAGCAGTTCTTC	CSVGGGASGSYNEQFF
-	TRBV7-2	few	TRBJ2-1	TGTGCCAGCAGCCCAAGGGGTGGCACTAGGGGTAATGAGCAGTTCTTC	CASSPRGGTRGNEQFF
TRBD1	TRBV11-2	-	TRBJ1-6	TGTGCCAGCAGCCCTGACCAAGTGGGGACAGCTAATTCACCCCTCCACTTT	CASSPDQVGTANSPLHF
TRBD2	TRBV2	-	TRBJ2-1	TGTGCCAGCAGATCTCTAGCGGGAGGGCCGGATGAGCAGTTCTTC	CASRSLAGGPDEQFF
-	TRBV7-2	many	TRBJ2-7	TGTGCCAGCAGCTTAGACTTGGGGTACGAGCAGTACTTC	CASSLDLGYEQYF
-	TRBV6-4	-	TRBJ2-3	TGTGCCAGCACCAAATCTGGGGGGGCCACAGATACGCAGTATTTT	CASTKSGGATDTQYF
-	TRBV6-2/TRBV6-3	few	TRBJ2-3	TGTGCCAGCAGTTACTCGACGGCAGGCCATTCCACAGATACGCAGTATTTT	CASSYSTAGHSTDTQYF
-	TRBV7-9	-	TRBJ1-3	TGTGCCAGCCGGCCGGGGAGTAGCTCTGGAAACACCATATATTTT	CASRPGSSSGNTIYF
-	TRBV29-1	-	TRBJ2-5	TGCAGCGTAGCCACTAGGGGAGAGACCCAGTACTTC	CSVATRGETQYF
-	TRBV27	-	TRBJ1-3	TGTGCCAGCAGTCCCGCCTCCGGAGGGACTGGAAACACCATATATTTT	CASSPASGGTGNTIYF
-	TRBV7-2	many	TRBJ1-5	TGTGCCAGCAGCTCGGGACCGCTACCGAATCAGCCCCAGCATTTT	CASSSGPLPNQPQHF
-	TRBV4-1	-	TRBJ1-1	TGCGCCAGCGGACATAAGAGCCCTGAAGCTTTCTTT	CASGHKSPEAFF
-	TRBV12-3/TRBV12-4	few	TRBJ1-1	TGTGCCAGTCTCTTGATTGGGGTGAACACTGAAGCTTTCTTT	CASLLIGVNTEAFF
-	TRBV12-3/TRBV12-4	many	TRBJ1-1	TGTGCCAGCAGTTACACAGGGTACTCGGATGATACTGAAGCTTTCTTT	CASSYTGYSDDTEAFF
TRBD1	TRBV27	many	TRBJ1-1	TGTGCCAGCAGTTTTTGGGGACAGGCCGACACTGAAGCTTTCTTT	CASSFWGQADTEAFF
-	TRBV12-3/TRBV12-4	-	TRBJ1-6	TGTGCCAGCAGTTTAATGGGGAATTCACCCCTCCACTTT	CASSLMGNSPLHF
TRBD2	TRBV6-5	few	TRBJ2-1	TGTGCCAGCAGGCCGAATACCGGGAGGTGGGGTGGTGAGCAGTTCTTC	CASRPNTGRWGGEQFF